This passage covers 2 T cell receptor beta chains from one sample sequenced in a study of blood T cell repertoires in COVID-19. The table came from immunoSEQ multiplex PCR; TCRdb's copy has only in-frame clones and leaves some out. The repertoire holds tens of thousands of clones, about 79% seen once, with roughly 4.2% in the top ten. Sequencing used peripheral blood. The receptors derive from a woman in her sixties with acute or convalescent COVID-19.

J is TRBJ1-2 and V is TRBV6-5, with unresolved D. The germline gives CDR1 MNHEY, CDR2 SVGAGI. CDR3 length: 13 residues. V lost 5 bases and J 7 bases, leaving 14 bases between the germline ends. CDR3 in amino acids: CASSRGVSGGYTF. The CDR3 DNA reads as TGTGCCAGCAGTCGAGGAGTATCGGGTGGCTACACCTTC.

Only one count was recorded for this clone. The chain has TRBV19 and TRBJ2-3, with a tentative D call TRBD2 (6 bases). Germline-derived CDR1 and CDR2 are LNHDA and SQIVND (reference sequence). The CDR3 contains 16 residues. V gave up 2 bases and J gave up 5 bases, with 17 bases separating them. CDR3 sequence (DNA): TGTGCCAGTAGTATATTTCACGGGACTCGAATAGATACGCAGTATTTT. This sequence encodes CASSIFHGTRIDTQYF.